Sequencing of this T cell receptor beta chain was carried out in a study of T cells in Graves' hyperthyroidism and ophthalmopathy. The study, taken as a whole, reports: In the analysis, a 13 V-J model separated ophthalmopathy from stable hyperthyroidism. The blood repertoire included most of the expanded thyroid clonotypes above 0.001. The model's output predicted ophthalmopathy at a median of about 6.5 months prior to onset.

Germline loops: CDR1 LNHNV, CDR2 YYDKDF (reference sequence). The V segment lost 4 bases and the J segment 2 bases; nucleotides outside the gene matches: 9. This CDR3 spans 18 amino acids. Patients aged 18 to 65 had newly diagnosed hyperthyroidism of under 2 months' duration. As regards this clonotype: Antigen: not known.

The investigators amplified TCR beta CDR3 regions from RNA transcripts. Initially, a first-round RT-PCR of the TCR CDR3 employed the HTBI primer set. TCRdb ran MiXCR on the multiplex PCR reads and lists one entry per CDR3 protein. Among approximately 610,000 distinct CDR3 sequences, approximately 15% were seen once, and the ten largest hold roughly 18%. This TCR was sampled from a woman under 30 with Graves' hyperthyroidism. This sequence joins TRBV15 and TRBJ1-4; 11 nucleotides line up with TRBD1. Sequenced: blood. The CDR3 loop is CATSTESRDRGTNEKLFF. CDR3 sequence (DNA): TGTGCCACCAGCACCGAGTCCCGGGACAGGGGGACTAATGAAAAACTGTTTTTT.